This TCR beta chain is drawn from a study of blood T cell repertoires in COVID-19. Assay: immunoSEQ multiplex PCR; the TCRdb copy retains only in-frame clones and omits some. In the table there are approximately 260,000 clones, about 81% of which are singletons. Germline V gives CDR1 SGHNT, CDR2 YENEEA. The CDR3 runs to 16 residues. The J segment lost 4 bases and the V segment lost 5 bases, leaving 8 bases of the junction unmatched. The chain has TRBV11-3 and TRBJ2-1; TRBD2 matches at 10 bases. The clonotype was recovered from a man aged 25-45 years with acute COVID-19. The specimen was PBMCs or T cells enriched from blood (not recorded which). For the CDR3, the DNA is TGTGCCAGCAGCCAGAGGGGAGCGGGAGGGTACAATGAGCAGTTCTTC. Translation: CASSQRGAGGYNEQFF.